These T cell receptor beta chains were read from a single sample in a study of blood T cell repertoires in COVID-19. Measured with immunoSEQ multiplex PCR; TCRdb has only the in-frame clones, and not every one. The table has roughly 280,000 clones, less than 90% seen once; the top ten hold 3.5% to 5.5%. Sample: peripheral blood. These receptor sequences come from a man between 60 and 70 years old who had recovered from COVID-19. Each CDR3 is given with its conserved first and last residue. The D gene is left open where the match is weak. For some rows the clone size is stated as once, few or many, or as a class when expanded; others skip it.

TRBV20-1,once,TRBD2,TRBJ2-1,TGCAGTGCTAGTGGGGCGGGGGATGAGCAGTTCTTC,CSASGAGDEQFF
TRBV3-1/TRBV3-2,few,.,TRBJ1-5,TGTGCCAGCAGCCAGGGCAGGGTAGGTCAGCCCCAGCATTTT,CASSQGRVGQPQHF
TRBV4-2,.,TRBD1,TRBJ2-1,TGTGCCAGCAGCCTGGGACAGGGCAATGAGCAGTTCTTC,CASSLGQGNEQFF
TRBV18,.,.,TRBJ2-7,TGTGCCAGCTCACCGGACTTACCCTCCTACGAGCAGTACTTC,CASSPDLPSYEQYF
TRBV5-1,.,.,TRBJ2-3,TGCGCCAGCAGCGACAGACAAGATACGCAGTATTTT,CASSDRQDTQYF
TRBV5-6,.,.,TRBJ2-1,TGTGCCAGCAGCCCCCTGAATCCGAGCGGTGGACGGTATGAGCAGTTCTTC,CASSPLNPSGGRYEQFF
TRBV5-4,.,TRBD1,TRBJ1-2,TGTGCCAGCAGCTTGGCCGGGACAGGGGGCTATGGCTACACCTTC,CASSLAGTGGYGYTF
TRBV19,.,TRBD2,TRBJ2-3,TGTGCCAGTAGTATGAGCGGGAGGGGGAGCACAGATACGCAGTATTTT,CASSMSGRGSTDTQYF
TRBV12-5,.,TRBD2,TRBJ2-5,TGTGCTAGTGGTTTGGCTGGGGTAGCGGGAGTGCACTTC,CASGLAGVAGVHF
TRBV29-1,once,TRBD2,TRBJ2-1,TGCAGCGTTCCGGGACTAGTATACAATGAGCAGTTCTTC,CSVPGLVYNEQFF